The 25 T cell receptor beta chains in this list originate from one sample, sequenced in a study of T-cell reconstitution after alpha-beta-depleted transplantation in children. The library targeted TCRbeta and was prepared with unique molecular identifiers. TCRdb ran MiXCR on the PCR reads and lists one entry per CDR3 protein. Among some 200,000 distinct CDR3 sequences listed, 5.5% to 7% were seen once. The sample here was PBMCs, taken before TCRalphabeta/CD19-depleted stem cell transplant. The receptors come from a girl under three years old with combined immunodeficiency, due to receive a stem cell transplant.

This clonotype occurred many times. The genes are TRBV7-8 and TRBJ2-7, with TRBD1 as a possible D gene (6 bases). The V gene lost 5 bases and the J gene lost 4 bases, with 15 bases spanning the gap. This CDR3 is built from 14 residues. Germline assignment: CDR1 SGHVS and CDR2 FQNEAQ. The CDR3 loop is CASSRREGGYEQYF. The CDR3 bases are TGTGCCAGCAGCCGCCGGGAAGGGGGATACGAGCAGTACTTC.

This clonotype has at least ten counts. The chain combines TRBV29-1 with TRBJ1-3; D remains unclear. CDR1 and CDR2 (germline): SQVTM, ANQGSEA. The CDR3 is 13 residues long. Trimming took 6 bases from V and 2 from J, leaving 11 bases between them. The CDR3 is CSVRSPTGNTIYF. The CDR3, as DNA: TGCAGCGTCAGGAGCCCCACTGGAAACACCATATATTTT.

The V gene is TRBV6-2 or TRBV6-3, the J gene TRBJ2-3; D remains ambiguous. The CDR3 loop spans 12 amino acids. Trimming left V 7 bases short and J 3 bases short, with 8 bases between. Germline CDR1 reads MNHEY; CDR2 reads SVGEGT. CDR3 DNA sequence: TGTGCCAGCAAAGAGAGTACAGATACGCAGTATTTT. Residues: CASKESTDTQYF.

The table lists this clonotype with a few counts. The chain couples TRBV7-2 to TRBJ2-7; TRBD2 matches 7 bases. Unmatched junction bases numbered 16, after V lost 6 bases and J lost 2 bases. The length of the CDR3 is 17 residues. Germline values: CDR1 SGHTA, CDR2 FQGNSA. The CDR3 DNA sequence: TGTGCCAGCAGTTCCGGGTCCTGGAGCGGGGACCCCTACGAGCAGTACTTC. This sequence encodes CASSSGSWSGDPYEQYF.

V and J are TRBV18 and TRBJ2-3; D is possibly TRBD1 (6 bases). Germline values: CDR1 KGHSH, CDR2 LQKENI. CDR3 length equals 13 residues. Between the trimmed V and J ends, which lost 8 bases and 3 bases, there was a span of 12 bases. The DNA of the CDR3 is TGTGCCAGCCGCAGGGGATCGACAGATACGCAGTATTTT. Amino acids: CASRRGSTDTQYF.

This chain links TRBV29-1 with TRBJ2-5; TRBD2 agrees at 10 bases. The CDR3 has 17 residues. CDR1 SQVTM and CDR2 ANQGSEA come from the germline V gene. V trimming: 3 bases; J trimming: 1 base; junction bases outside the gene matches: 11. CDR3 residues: CSVEAGLAGVSQETQYF. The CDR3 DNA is TGCAGCGTTGAGGCCGGTCTAGCGGGGGTAAGCCAAGAGACCCAGTACTTC.

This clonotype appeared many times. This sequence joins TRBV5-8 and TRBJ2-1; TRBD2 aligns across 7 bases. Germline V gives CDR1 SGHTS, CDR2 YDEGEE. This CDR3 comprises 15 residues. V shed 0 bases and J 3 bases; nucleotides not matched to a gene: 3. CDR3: CASSLGGTNYNEQFF. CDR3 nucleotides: TGTGCCAGCAGCTTGGGGGGGACTAACTACAATGAGCAGTTCTTC. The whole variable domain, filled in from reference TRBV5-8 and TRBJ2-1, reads EAGVTQSPTHLIKTRGQQATLRCSPISGHTSVYWYQQALGLGLQFLLWYDEGEERNRGNFPPRFSGRQFPNYSSELNVNALELEDSALYLCASSLGGTNYNEQFFGPGTRLTVL.

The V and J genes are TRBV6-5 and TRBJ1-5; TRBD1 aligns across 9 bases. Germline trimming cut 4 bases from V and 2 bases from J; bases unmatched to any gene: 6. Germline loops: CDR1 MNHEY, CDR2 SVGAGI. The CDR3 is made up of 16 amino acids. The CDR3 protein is CASSSWGQGGNQPQHF. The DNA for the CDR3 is TGTGCCAGCAGTTCCTGGGGACAGGGCGGCAATCAGCCCCAGCATTTT.

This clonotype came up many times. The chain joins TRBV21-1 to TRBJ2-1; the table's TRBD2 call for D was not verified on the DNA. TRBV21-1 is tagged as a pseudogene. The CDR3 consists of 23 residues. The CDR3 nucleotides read TGTGCCAGCAGCAAACGGCATTTCGCGACCAGCGGGTGTCCCGAGAACTCCTACAATGAGCAGTTCTTC. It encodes CASSKRHFATSGCPENSYNEQFF.

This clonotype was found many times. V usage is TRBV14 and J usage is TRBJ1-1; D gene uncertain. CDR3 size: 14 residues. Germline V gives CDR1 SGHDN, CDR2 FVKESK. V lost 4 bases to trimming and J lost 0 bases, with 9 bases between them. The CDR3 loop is CASSRLTLNTEAFF. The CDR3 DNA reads TGTGCCAGCAGCCGTCTTACCTTGAACACTGAAGCTTTCTTT.

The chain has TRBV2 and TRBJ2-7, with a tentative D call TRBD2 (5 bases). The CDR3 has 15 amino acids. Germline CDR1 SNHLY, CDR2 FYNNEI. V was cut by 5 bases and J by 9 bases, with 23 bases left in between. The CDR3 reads CASSLAGGLWKGQYF. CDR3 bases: TGTGCCAGCAGTCTCGCCGGAGGCCTATGGAAAGGGCAGTACTTC.

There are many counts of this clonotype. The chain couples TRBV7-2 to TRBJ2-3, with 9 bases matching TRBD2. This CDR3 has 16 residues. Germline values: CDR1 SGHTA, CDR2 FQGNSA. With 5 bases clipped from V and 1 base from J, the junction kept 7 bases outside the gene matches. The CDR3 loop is CASSTIAGAGTDTQYF. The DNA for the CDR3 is TGTGCCAGCAGCACCATAGCGGGGGCGGGCACAGATACGCAGTATTTT. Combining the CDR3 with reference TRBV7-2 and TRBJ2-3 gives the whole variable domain GAGVSQSPSNKVTEKGKDVELRCDPISGHTALYWYRQSLGQGLEFLIYFQGNSAPDKSGLPSDRFSAERTGGSVSTLTIQRTQQEDSAVYLCASSTIAGAGTDTQYFGPGTRLTVL.

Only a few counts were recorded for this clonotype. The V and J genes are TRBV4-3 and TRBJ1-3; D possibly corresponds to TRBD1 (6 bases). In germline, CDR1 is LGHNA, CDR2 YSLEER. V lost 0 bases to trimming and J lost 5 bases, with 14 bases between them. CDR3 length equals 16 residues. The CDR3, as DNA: TGCGCCAGCAGCCAAGAATGGGTGGGGGCCCGAAACACCATATATTTT. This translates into CASSQEWVGARNTIYF.

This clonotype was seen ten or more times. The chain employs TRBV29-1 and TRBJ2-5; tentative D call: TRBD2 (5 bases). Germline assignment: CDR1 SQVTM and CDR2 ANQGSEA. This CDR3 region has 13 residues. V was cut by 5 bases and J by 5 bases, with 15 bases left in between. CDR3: CSVWRLNWETQYF. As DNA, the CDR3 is TGCAGCGTTTGGAGGCTCAATTGGGAGACCCAGTACTTC.

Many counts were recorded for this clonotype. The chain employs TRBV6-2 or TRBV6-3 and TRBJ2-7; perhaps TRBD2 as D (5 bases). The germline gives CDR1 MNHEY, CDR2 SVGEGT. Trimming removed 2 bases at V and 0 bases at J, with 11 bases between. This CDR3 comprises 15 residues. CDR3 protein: CASSYEASLSYEQYF. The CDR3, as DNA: TGTGCCAGCAGTTACGAGGCTAGCCTCTCCTACGAGCAGTACTTC.

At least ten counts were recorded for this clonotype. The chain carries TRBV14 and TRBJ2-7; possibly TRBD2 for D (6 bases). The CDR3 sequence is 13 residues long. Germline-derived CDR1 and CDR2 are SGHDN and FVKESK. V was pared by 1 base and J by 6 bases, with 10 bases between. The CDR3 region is CASSQGGTGEQYF. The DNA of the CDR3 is TGTGCCAGCAGCCAAGGCGGGACTGGCGAGCAGTACTTC.

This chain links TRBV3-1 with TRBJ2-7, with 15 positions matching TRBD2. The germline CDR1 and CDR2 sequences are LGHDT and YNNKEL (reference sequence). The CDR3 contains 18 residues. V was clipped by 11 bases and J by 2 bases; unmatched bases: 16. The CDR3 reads CALSQERGLAGGPYEQYF. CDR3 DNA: TGTGCCCTCAGCCAGGAGAGGGGACTAGCGGGAGGACCCTACGAGCAGTACTTC.

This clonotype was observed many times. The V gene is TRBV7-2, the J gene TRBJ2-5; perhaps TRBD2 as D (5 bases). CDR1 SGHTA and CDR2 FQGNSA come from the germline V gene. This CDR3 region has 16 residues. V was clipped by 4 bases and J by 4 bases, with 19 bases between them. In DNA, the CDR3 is TGTGCCAGCAGCTCCAGTTCAAGAGGGTACGGAGAGACCCAGTACTTC. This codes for CASSSSSRGYGETQYF.

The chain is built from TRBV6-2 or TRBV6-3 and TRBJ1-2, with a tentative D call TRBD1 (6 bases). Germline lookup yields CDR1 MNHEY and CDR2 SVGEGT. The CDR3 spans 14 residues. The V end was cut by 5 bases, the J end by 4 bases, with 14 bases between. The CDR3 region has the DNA TGTGCCAGCAGTCCCTACACAGGGTTCTATGGCTACACCTTC. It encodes CASSPYTGFYGYTF.

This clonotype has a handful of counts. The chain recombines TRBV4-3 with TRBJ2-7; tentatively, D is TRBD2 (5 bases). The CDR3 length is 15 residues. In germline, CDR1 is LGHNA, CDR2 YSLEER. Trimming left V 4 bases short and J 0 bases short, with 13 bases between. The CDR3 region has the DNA TGCGCCAGCAGCCCCAGTACCGCGGGCTCCTACGAGCAGTACTTC. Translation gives CASSPSTAGSYEQYF.

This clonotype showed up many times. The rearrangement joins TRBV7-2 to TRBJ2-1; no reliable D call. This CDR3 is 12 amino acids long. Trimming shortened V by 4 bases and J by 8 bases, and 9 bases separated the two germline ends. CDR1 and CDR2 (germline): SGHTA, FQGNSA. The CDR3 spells CASSYQGYEQFF. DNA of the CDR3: TGTGCCAGCAGCTACCAAGGCTATGAGCAGTTCTTC.

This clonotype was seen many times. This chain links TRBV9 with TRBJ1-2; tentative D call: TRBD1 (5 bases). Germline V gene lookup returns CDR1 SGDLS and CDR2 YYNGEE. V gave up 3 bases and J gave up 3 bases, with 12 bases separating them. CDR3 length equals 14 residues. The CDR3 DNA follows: TGTGCCAGCAGCGCAGACCTGGGGCACTATGGCTACACCTTC. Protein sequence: CASSADLGHYGYTF.

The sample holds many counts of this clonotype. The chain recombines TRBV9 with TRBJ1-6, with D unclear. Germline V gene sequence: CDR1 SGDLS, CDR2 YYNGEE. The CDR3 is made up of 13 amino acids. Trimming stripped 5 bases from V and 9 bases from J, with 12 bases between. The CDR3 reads CASSPLQSSPLHF. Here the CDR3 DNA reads TGTGCCAGCAGTCCTCTCCAAAGTTCACCCCTCCACTTT.

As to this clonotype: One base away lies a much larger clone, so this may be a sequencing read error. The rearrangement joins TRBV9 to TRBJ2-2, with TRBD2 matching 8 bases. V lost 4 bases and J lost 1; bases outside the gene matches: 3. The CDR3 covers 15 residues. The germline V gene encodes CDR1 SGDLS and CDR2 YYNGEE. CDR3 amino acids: CASSTSGRNTGELFF. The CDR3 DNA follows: TGTGCCAGCAGCACGAGCGGGAGGAACACCGGGGAGCTGTTTTTT. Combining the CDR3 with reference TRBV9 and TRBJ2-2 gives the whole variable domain DSGVTQTPKHLITATGQRVTLRCSPRSGDLSVYWYQQSLDQGLQFLIQYYNGEERAKGNILERFSAQQFPDLHSELNLSSLELGDSALYFCASSTSGRNTGELFFGEGSRLTVL.

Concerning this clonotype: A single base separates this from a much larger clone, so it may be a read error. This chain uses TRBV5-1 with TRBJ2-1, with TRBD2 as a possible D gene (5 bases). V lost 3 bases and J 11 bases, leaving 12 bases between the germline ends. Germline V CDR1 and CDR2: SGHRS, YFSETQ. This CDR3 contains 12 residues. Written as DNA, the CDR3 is TGCGCCAGCAGCTGGGATAGCGAAAAGCAGTTCTTC. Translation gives CASSWDSEKQFF.